These 8 T cell receptor beta chains came from one sample sequenced in a study of blood T cell repertoires in COVID-19. The table came from immunoSEQ multiplex PCR; TCRdb's copy has only in-frame clones and leaves some out. The sample lists fewer than 250,000 clones; around 85% were seen once. Sequenced: PBMCs or T cells enriched from blood (not recorded which). The receptors were sampled from a woman aged 40 to 50 with acute COVID-19.

The chain is built from TRBV28 and TRBJ1-5; no clear D gene. CDR1 is MDHEN and CDR2 is SYDVKM in the germline V gene. The CDR3 is made up of 11 amino acids. With 7 bases removed from V and 9 bases from J, the gap between germline ends came to 10 bases. The chain's CDR3 is CASTGEGPQHF. CDR3 DNA sequence: TGTGCCAGCACTGGGGAGGGGCCCCAGCATTTT. Supplemented by reference TRBV28 and TRBJ1-5, the full variable domain reads DVKVTQSSRYLVKRTGEKVFLECVQDMDHENMFWYRQDPGLGLRLIYFSYDVKMKEKGDIPEGYSVSREKKERFSLILESASTNQTSMYLCASTGEGPQHFGDGTRLSIL.

The chain employs TRBV24-1 and TRBJ1-5, with 7 bases lining up with TRBD1. Losses at the gene ends were 4 bases for V and 6 bases for J; bases not matched to a gene: 5. Looked up from germline, CDR1 is KGHDR and CDR2 is SFDVKD. The CDR3 runs to 14 residues. DNA of the CDR3: TGTGCCACCAGTGAGGCTGCAGGGGGTCAGCCCCAGCATTTT. It is translated as CATSEAAGGQPQHF.

The V call is TRBV18, the J call TRBJ1-6; D is perhaps TRBD1 (6 bases). The V gene lost 5 bases and the J gene lost 10 bases, with 21 bases spanning the gap. Germline V CDR1 and CDR2: KGHSH, LQKENI. This CDR3 has 16 amino acids. The CDR3 loop reads CASSSYLYRDGSPLHF. CDR3 DNA: TGTGCCAGCTCATCCTACCTCTACAGGGACGGGTCACCCCTCCACTTT.

The chain uses TRBV19 and TRBJ2-7; 9 bases align to TRBD2. Germline values: CDR1 LNHDA, CDR2 SQIVND (reference sequence). V trimming: 5 bases; J trimming: 0 bases; junction bases outside the gene matches: 5. CDR3 length: 15 amino acids. CDR3 in DNA: TGTGCCAGTAGTTGGACTAGCGTGAGCTCCTACGAGCAGTACTTC. Translation gives CASSWTSVSSYEQYF.

In DNA form, the CDR3 reads TGTGCCAGCAGCCGCGCCTTCTTAGCGGGAGGGAGGTATGAGCAGTTCTTC. Translation gives CASSRAFLAGGRYEQFF. The chain employs TRBV27 and TRBJ2-1, with TRBD2 matching 11 bases. The germline gives CDR1 MNHEY, CDR2 SMNVEV (reference sequence). With 6 bases clipped from V and 8 bases from J, the junction kept 15 bases outside the gene matches. CDR3 length: 17 amino acids.

Here the CDR3 DNA reads TGTGCCAGCAGCGTAGATACAGGGGGCTTTGGAAACACCATATATTTT. This sequence encodes CASSVDTGGFGNTIYF. This chain links TRBV9 with TRBJ1-3; 9 bases are a match to TRBD1. Trimming removed 0 bases from V and 3 bases from J; junction bases left unmatched: 4. The germline CDR1 and CDR2 sequences are SGDLS and YYNGEE. The CDR3 extends over 16 amino acids.

This clone has a single count. This sequence joins TRBV7-6 and TRBJ2-1; possible D gene TRBD1, 5 bases. Germline values: CDR1 SGHVS, CDR2 FNYEAQ. The CDR3 consists of 14 residues. Trimming stripped 1 base from V and 10 bases from J, with 14 bases between. Here the CDR3 DNA reads TGTGCCAGCAGCTTAGGAGGCAGGGTCGTAGAGCAGTTCTTC. It specifies CASSLGGRVVEQFF.

The chain joins TRBV28 to TRBJ1-5; D is undetermined. V lost 6 bases and J 3 bases, leaving 21 bases between the germline ends. Germline loops: CDR1 MDHEN, CDR2 SYDVKM. The CDR3 is 17 residues long. In nucleotides, the CDR3 is TGTGCCAGCAGGCTCCTAGGCACCCACCGACCCAATCAGCCCCAGCATTTT. Translation gives CASRLLGTHRPNQPQHF.